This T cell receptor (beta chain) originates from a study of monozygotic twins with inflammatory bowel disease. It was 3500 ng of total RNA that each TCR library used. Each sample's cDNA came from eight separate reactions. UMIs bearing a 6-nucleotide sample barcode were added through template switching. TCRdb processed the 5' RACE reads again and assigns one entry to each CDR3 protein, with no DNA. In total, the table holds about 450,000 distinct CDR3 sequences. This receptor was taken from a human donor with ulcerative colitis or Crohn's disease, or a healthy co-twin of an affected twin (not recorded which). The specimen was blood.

This CDR3 is CASSLVSNQPQHF. The chain has TRBV7-2 and TRBJ1-5. The CDR3 length is 13 residues. CDR1 is SGHTA, CDR2 FQGNSA, per germline.